This record looks at one T cell receptor (beta chain) sequence and its context. The record originates from a study of blood T cell repertoires in COVID-19. Study-wide background: Whether acute or convalescent, the COVID-19 samples came from the United States, Italy and Spain. PBMCs, B-cell-depleted T cells, or T cells were the source of the cDNA or gDNA that made up the material.

Methods used by the authors: The authors estimated nucleated cell counts from reference gene primer amplification. This table comes from immunoSEQ multiplex PCR, and its TCRdb copy is limited to in-frame clones, with some not included. That table gives V, J and clone size, and the DNA gave D and trimming. The sample lists around 160,000 clones, about 86% occurring once. The sample comprised peripheral blood. The sequence came from a woman older than 75 with acute or convalescent COVID-19.

The DNA for the CDR3 is TGTGCCACCCGGGAGCCTAAGCCAGATACGCAGTATTTT. It specifies CATREPKPDTQYF. The chain uses TRBV18 and TRBJ2-3, with TRBD2 as a possible D gene (6 bases). This CDR3 spans 13 amino acids. Germline V lookup: CDR1 KGHSH, CDR2 LQKENI. V was shortened by 10 bases and J by 4 bases, with 15 bases between the two germline ends.